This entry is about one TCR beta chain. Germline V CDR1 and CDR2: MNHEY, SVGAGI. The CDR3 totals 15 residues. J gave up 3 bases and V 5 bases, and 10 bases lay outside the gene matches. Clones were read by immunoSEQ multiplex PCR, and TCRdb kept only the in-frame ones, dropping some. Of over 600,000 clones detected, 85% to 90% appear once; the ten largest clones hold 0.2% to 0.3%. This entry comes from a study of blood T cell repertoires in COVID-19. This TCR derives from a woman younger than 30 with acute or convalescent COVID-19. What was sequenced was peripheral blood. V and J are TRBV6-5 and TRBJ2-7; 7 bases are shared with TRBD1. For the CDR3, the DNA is TGTGCCAGCAGTCCGCCTCTCCAGGGGGTCTACGAGCAGTACTTC. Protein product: CASSPPLQGVYEQYF.